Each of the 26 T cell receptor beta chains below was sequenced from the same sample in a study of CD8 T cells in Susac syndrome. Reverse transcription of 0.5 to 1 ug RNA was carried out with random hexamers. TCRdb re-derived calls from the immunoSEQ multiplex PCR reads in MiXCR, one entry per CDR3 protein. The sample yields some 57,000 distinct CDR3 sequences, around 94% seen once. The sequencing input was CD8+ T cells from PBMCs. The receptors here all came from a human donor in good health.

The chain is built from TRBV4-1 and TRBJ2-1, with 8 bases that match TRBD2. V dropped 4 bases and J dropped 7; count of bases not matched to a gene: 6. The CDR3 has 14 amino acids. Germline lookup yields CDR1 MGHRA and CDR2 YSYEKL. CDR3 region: CASSPPREGNEQFF. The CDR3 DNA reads TGCGCCAGCAGCCCCCCCCGGGAGGGGAATGAGCAGTTCTTC.

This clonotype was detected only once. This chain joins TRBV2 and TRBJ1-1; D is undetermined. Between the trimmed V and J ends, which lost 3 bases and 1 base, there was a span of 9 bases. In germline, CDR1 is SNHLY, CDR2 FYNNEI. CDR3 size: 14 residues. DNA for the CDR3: TGTGCCAGCAGTGAGACCGACGGGAACACTGAAGCTTTCTTT. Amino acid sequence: CASSETDGNTEAFF.

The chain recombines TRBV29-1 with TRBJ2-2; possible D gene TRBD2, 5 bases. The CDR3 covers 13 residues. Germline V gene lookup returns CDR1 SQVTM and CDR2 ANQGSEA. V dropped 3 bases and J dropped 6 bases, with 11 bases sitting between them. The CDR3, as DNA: TGCAGCGTTGATGATTTGCGGGCCGGGGAGCTGTTTTTT. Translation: CSVDDLRAGELFF.

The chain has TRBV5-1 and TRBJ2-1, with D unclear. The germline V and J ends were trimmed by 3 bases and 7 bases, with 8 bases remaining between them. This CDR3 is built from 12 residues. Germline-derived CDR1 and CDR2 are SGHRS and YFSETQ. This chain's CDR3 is CASSYELNEQFF. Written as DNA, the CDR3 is TGCGCCAGCAGCTACGAGCTTAATGAGCAGTTCTTC.

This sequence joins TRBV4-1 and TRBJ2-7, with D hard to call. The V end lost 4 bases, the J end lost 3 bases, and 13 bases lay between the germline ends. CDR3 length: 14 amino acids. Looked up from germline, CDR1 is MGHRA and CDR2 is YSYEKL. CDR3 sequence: CASSLGIPDYEQYF. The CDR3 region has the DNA TGCGCCAGCAGCCTTGGTATCCCGGACTACGAGCAGTACTTC.

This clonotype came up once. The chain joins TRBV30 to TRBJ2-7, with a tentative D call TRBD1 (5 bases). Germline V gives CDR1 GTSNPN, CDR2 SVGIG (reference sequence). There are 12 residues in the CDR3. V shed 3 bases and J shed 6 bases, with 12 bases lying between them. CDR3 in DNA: TGTGCCTGGAGCAGCACAGGAATCGAGCAGTACTTC. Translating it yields CAWSSTGIEQYF.

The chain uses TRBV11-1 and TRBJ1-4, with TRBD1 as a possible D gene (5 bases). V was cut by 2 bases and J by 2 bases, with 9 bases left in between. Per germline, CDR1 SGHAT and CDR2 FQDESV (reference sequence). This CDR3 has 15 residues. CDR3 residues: CASSLSSGTNEKLFF. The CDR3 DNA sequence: TGTGCCAGCAGCTTATCATCAGGGACTAATGAAAAACTGTTTTTT.

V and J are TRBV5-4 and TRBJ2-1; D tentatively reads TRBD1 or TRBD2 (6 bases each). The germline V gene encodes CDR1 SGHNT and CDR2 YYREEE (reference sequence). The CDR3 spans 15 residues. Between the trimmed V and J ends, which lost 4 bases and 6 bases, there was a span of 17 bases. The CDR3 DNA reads TGTGCCAGCAGCCCCGATGAGGGGGGAACCAATGAGCAGTTCTTC. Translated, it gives CASSPDEGGTNEQFF.

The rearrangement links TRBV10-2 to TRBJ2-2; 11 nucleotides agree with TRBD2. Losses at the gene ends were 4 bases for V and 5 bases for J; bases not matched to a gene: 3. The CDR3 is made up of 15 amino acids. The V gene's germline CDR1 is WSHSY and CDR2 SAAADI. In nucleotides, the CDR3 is TGCGCCAGCAGTGTACTAGCGGGGGAAACCGGGGAGCTGTTTTTT. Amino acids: CASSVLAGETGELFF.

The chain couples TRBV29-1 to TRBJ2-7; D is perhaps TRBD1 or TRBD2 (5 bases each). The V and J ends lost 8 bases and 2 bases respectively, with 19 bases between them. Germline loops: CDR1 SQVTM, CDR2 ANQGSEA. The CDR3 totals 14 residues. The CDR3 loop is CSTLGDAGPYEQYF. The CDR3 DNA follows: TGCAGCACCCTGGGGGACGCCGGACCCTACGAGCAGTACTTC.

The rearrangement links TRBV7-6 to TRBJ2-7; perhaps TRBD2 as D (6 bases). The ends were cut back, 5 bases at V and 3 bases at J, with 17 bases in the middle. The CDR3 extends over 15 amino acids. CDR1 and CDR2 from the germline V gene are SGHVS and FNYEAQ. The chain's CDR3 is CASSLVGTGDYEQYF. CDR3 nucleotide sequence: TGTGCCAGCAGCCTAGTAGGGACTGGGGACTACGAGCAGTACTTC.

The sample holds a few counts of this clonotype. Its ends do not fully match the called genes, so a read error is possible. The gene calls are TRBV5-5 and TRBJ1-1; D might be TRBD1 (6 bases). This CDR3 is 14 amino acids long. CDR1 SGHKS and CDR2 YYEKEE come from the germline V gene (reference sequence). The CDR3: CASSPPTGNTEAFF. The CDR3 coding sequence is TGTGCCAGCAGCCCGCCGACAGGAAACACTGAGGCTTTCTTT.

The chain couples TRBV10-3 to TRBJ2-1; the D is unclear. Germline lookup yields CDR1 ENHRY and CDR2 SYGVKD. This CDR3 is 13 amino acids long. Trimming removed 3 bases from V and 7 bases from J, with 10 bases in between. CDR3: CAISDNPPNEQFF. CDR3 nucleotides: TGTGCCATCAGTGACAATCCCCCGAATGAGCAGTTCTTC.

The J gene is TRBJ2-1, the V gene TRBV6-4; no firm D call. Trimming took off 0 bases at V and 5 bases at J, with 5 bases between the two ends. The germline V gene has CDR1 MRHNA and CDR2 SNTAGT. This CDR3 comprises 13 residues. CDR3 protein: CASSDSQNNEQFF. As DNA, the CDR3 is TGTGCCAGCAGTGACTCACAAAACAATGAGCAGTTCTTC.

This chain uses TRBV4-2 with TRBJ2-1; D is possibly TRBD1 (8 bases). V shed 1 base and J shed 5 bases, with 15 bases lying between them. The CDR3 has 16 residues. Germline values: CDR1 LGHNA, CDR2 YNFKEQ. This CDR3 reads CASSQVGQGLNNEQFF. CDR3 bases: TGTGCCAGCAGCCAAGTCGGACAGGGACTAAACAATGAGCAGTTCTTC.

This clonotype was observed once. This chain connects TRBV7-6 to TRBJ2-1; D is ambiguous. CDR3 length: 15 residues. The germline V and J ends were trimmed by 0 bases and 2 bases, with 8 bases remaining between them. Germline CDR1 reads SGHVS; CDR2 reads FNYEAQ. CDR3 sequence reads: CASSLAGLAYNEQFF. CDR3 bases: TGTGCCAGCAGCTTAGCGGGGTTAGCCTACAATGAGCAGTTCTTC.

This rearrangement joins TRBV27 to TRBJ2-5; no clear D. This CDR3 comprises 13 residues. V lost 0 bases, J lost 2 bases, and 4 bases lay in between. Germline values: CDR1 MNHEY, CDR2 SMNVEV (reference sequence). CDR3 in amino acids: CASSLSGQETQYF. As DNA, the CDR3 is TGTGCCAGCAGTTTATCTGGGCAAGAGACCCAGTACTTC.

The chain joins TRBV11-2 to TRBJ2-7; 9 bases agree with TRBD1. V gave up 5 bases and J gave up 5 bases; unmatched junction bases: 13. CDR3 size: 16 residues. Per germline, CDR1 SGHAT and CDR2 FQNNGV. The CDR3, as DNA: TGTGCCAGCAGCCTTGGCCCGGGGACAGGGCTCCACGAGCAGTACTTC. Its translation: CASSLGPGTGLHEQYF.

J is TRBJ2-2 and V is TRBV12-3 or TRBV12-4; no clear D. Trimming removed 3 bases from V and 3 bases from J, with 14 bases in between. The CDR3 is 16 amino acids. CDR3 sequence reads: CASSFGDQPYTGELFF. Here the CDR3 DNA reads TGTGCCAGCAGTTTTGGCGACCAGCCATACACCGGGGAGCTGTTTTTT.

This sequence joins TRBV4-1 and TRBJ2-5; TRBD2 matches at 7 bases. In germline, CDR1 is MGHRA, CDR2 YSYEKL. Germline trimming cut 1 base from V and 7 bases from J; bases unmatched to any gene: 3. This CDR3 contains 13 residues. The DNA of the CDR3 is TGCGCCAGCAGCCAAGGGGGCGGGGGGACCCAGTACTTC. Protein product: CASSQGGGGTQYF.

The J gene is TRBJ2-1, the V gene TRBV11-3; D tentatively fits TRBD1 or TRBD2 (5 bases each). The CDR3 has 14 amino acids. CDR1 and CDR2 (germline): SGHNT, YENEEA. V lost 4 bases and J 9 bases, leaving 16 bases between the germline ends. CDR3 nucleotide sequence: TGTGCCAGCAGCTCCCGGGACCGGAGTTCTGAGCAGTTCTTC. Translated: CASSSRDRSSEQFF.

CDR3 protein: CASSPGQNQPQHF. CDR3 DNA: TGTGCCAGCAGCCCTGGACAGAATCAGCCCCAGCATTTT. The genes are TRBV13 and TRBJ1-5; TRBD1 might be the D (6 bases). Deletions cut 5 bases from V and 4 bases from J, with 9 bases between. Germline V CDR1 and CDR2: PRHDT, FYEKMQ (reference sequence). The CDR3 consists of 13 residues. Combining the CDR3 with reference TRBV13 and TRBJ1-5 gives the whole variable domain AAGVIQSPRHLIKEKRETATLKCYPIPRHDTVYWYQQGPGQDPQFLISFYEKMQSDKGSIPDRFSAQQFSDYHSELNMSSLELGDSALYFCASSPGQNQPQHFGDGTRLSIL.

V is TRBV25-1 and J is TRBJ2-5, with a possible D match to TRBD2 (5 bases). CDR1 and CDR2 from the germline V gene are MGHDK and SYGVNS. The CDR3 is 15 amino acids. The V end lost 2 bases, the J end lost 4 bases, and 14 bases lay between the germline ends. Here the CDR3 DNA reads TGTGCCAGCAGTGAACACGGCGGGTATCCAGAGACCCAGTACTTC. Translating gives CASSEHGGYPETQYF.

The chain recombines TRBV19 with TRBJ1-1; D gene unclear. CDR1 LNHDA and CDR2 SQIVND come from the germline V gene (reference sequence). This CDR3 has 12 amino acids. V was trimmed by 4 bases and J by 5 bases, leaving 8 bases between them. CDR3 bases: TGTGCCAGTAGTAGAATCCGAACTGAAGCTTTCTTT. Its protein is CASSRIRTEAFF.

CDR3 amino acids: CASSNSPRRGGSYNEQFF. The CDR3 DNA sequence: TGTGCCAGCTCGAACTCCCCCCGGCGAGGGGGGTCCTACAATGAGCAGTTCTTC. This chain connects TRBV6-2 or TRBV6-3 to TRBJ2-1; D possibly uses TRBD1 or TRBD2 (6 bases each). The V gene lost 8 bases and the J gene lost 1 base, with 24 bases spanning the gap. Germline V gene lookup returns CDR1 MNHEY and CDR2 SVGEGT. CDR3 length equals 18 residues.

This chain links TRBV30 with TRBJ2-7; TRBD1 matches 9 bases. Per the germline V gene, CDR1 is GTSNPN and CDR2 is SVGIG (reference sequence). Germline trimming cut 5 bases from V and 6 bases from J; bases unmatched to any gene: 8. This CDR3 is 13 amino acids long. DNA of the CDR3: TGTGCCTGGTCCGGGACAGGGTTGGGCGAGCAGTACTTC. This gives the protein CAWSGTGLGEQYF.